Detailed here is one TCR beta chain. The antigen remains undetermined. Germline V gene lookup returns CDR1 SGHAT and CDR2 FQNNGV. This CDR3 has 12 residues. This sample is drawn from a study of T cells expressing NK-cell markers. Study at large: Among the eight sequenced donors, seven tested HCMV-seropositive and one tested seronegative. The study's findings and limits: Five or six donors carried dominant NKG2C+ clonotypes that made up 1.0-7.0% of their CD8+ T cells. Topping the CD3+CD56-NKG2C+ fraction as well were these clonotypes, in a few donors. Certain NKG2C+ T cell clones were expanded, and their HCMV specificity remained unclear.

Each CDR3 protein gets one entry in TCRdb, which reprocessed the 5' RACE reads and gives no DNA. The sample has 300,000 to 500,000 distinct CDR3 sequences. Sequences were obtained from blood T cells: a sorted CD56 or NKG2C T cell subset, CD4+ or CD8+ T cells, or bulk PBMC T cells (not recorded which). The V gene is TRBV11-2, the J gene TRBJ1-1. The TCR originated in a woman in her fifties or sixties in good health. This chain's CDR3 is CASSLGGLETFF.